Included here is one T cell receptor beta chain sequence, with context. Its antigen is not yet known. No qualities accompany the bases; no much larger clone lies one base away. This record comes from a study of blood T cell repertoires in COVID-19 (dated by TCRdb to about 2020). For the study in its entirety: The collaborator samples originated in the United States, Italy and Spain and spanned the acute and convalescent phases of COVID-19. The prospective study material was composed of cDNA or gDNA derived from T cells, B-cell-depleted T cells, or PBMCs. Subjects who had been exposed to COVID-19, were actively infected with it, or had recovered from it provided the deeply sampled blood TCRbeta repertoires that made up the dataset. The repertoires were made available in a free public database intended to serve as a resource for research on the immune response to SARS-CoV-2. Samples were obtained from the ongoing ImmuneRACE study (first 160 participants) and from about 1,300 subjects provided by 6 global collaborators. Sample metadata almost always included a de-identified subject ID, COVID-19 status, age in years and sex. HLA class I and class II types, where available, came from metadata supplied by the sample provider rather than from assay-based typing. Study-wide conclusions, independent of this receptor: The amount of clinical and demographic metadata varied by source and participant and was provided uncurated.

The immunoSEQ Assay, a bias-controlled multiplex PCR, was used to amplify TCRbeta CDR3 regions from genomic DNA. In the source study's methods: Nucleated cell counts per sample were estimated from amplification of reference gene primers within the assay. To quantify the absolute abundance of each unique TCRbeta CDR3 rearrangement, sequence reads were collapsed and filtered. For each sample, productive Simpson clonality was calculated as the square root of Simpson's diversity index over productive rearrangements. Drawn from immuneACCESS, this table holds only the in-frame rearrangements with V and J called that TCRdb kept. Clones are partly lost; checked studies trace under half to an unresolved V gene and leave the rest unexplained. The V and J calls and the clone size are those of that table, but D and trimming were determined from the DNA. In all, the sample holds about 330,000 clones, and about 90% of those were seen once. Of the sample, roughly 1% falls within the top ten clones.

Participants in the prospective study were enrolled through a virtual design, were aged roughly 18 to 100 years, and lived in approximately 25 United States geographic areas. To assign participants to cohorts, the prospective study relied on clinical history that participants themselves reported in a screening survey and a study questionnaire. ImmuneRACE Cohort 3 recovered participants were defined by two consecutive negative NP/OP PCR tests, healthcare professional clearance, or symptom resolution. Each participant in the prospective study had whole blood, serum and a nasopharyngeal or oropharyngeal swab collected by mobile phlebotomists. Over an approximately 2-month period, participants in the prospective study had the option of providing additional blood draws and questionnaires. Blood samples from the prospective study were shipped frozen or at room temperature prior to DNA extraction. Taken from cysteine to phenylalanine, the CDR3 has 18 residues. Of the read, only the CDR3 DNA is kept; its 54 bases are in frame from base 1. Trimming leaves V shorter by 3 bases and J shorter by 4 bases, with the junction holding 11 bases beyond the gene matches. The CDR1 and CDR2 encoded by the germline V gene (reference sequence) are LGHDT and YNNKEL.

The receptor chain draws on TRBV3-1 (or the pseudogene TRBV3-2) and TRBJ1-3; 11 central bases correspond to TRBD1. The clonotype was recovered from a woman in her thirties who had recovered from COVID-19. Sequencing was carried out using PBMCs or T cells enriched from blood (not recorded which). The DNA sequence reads TGTGCCAGCAGCCATCTGTCCCGGGACAGGGGGTTGGGAAACACCATATATTTT. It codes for CASSHLSRDRGLGNTIYF.